The 28 T cell receptor beta chains presented below share a single source sample, sequenced in a study of blood T cell repertoires in COVID-19. The data were produced by immunoSEQ multiplex PCR, yet TCRdb's version contains in-frame clones alone and is incomplete. This sample has tens of thousands of clones, with more than 65% found just once. Sequencing used peripheral blood. These receptors originate from a man older than 75 with acute or convalescent COVID-19.

The gene calls are TRBV7-8 and TRBJ2-5; a possible D gene is TRBD1 (5 bases). Per the germline V gene, CDR1 is SGHVS and CDR2 is FQNEAQ. The CDR3 totals 15 residues. Trimming removed 6 bases at V and 4 bases at J, with 18 bases between. CDR3 sequence: CASSLSGNSAETQYF. The CDR3 DNA follows: TGTGCCAGCAGTCTTTCAGGGAATTCGGCAGAGACCCAGTACTTC.

The V call is TRBV7-9, the J call TRBJ1-3; D is undetermined. The germline CDR1 and CDR2 sequences are SEHNR and FQNEAQ (reference sequence). The germline V and J ends were trimmed by 0 bases and 0 bases, with 6 bases remaining between them. There are 15 residues in the CDR3. The CDR3 here is CASSLAAASGNTIYF. In DNA, the CDR3 is TGTGCCAGCAGCTTAGCGGCGGCCTCTGGAAACACCATATATTTT.

The chain combines TRBV28 with TRBJ1-1; D remains ambiguous. The CDR3 totals 15 residues. Germline V lookup: CDR1 MDHEN, CDR2 SYDVKM. V was cut by 9 bases and J by 0 bases, with 17 bases left in between. Here the CDR3 DNA reads TGTGCCAGTCCACCGGTCAGAGACATGAACACTGAAGCTTTCTTT. It translates to CASPPVRDMNTEAFF.

This chain links TRBV7-3 with TRBJ2-5; 8 positions agree with TRBD2. Germline V CDR1 and CDR2: SGHTA, FQGTGA. The CDR3 contains 16 residues. V shed 4 bases, J shed 6 bases, and the junction held 13 bases outside the gene matches. The CDR3 reads CASSSTGGLAAKTQYF. In DNA, the CDR3 is TGTGCCAGCAGCTCTACGGGTGGACTAGCTGCGAAGACCCAGTACTTC.

The V gene is TRBV7-2, the J gene TRBJ2-7; the D gene is possibly TRBD2 (5 bases). V shed 0 bases and J shed 4 bases, with 7 bases lying between them. Germline V gene lookup returns CDR1 SGHTA and CDR2 FQGNSA. The CDR3 totals 13 residues. The CDR3, as DNA: TGTGCCAGCAGCTTAGCGGGAGTTTACGAGCAGTACTTC. It is translated as CASSLAGVYEQYF.

V gene TRBV30 combines with J gene TRBJ2-3; D is unresolved. There are 12 residues in the CDR3. Germline V gene data show CDR1 as GTSNPN and CDR2 as SVGIG (reference sequence). The V end was cut by 3 bases, the J end by 1 base, with 5 bases between. CDR3 protein: CAWSPGTDTQYF. The CDR3 DNA reads TGTGCCTGGAGCCCAGGCACAGATACGCAGTATTTT.

This CDR3 reads CASSLFGGTDTQYF. Written as DNA, the CDR3 is TGTGCCAGCAGCCTCTTTGGGGGGACAGATACGCAGTATTTT. The chain carries TRBV5-6 and TRBJ2-3; D is perhaps TRBD2 (6 bases). This CDR3 comprises 14 residues. Germline V gene sequence: CDR1 SGHDT, CDR2 YYEEEE. V gave up 4 bases and J gave up 3 bases, with 12 bases separating them.

The chain combines TRBV11-2 with TRBJ2-2; 11 bases match TRBD2. Per the germline V gene, CDR1 is SGHAT and CDR2 is FQNNGV. The trim removed 7 bases at V and 13 bases at J, leaving 11 bases unmatched. CDR3 size: 14 residues. CDR3 bases: TGTGCCAGCACGCATGGGGCCCTAGCGGGAGGGCTGTTTTTT. Translating it yields CASTHGALAGGLFF. Full variable domain (remainder filled in from reference TRBV11-2 and TRBJ2-2): EAGVAQSPRYKIIEKRQSVAFWCNPISGHATLYWYQQILGQGPKLLIQFQNNGVVDDSQLPKDRFSAERLKGVDSTLKIQPAKLEDSAVYLCASTHGALAGGLFFGEGSRLTVL.

The sample holds one count of this clone. This chain links TRBV6-5 with TRBJ1-5; D uncertain. The CDR3 is made up of 15 amino acids. Germline V gene data show CDR1 as MNHEY and CDR2 as SVGAGI. Trimming removed 5 bases at V and 0 bases at J, with 11 bases between. The CDR3 DNA follows: TGTGCCAGCAGTACCACAGATTATAGCAATCAGCCCCAGCATTTT. It specifies CASSTTDYSNQPQHF.

The chain employs TRBV5-1 and TRBJ2-2; 11 nucleotides line up with TRBD1. V dropped 0 bases and J dropped 9; count of bases not matched to a gene: 10. The length of the CDR3 is 17 residues. Germline V gives CDR1 SGHRS, CDR2 YFSETQ. CDR3 nucleotides: TGCGCCAGCAGCTTGGGACCCGGGACAGGGGGACCCAGGGAGCTGTTTTTT. It specifies CASSLGPGTGGPRELFF.

J is TRBJ2-6 and V is TRBV28; maybe TRBD1 (5 bases). The CDR3 spans 15 residues. Germline V gene lookup returns CDR1 MDHEN and CDR2 SYDVKM. V was pared by 2 bases and J by 0 bases, with 5 bases between. The CDR3 DNA reads TGTGCCAGCAGTTTAAGGGGCTCTGGGGCCAACGTCCTGACTTTC. Amino acid sequence: CASSLRGSGANVLTF.

The CDR3 is CASSQPGMNTEAFF. In DNA form, the CDR3 reads TGTGCCAGCAGCCAACCCGGTATGAACACTGAAGCTTTCTTT. The chain has TRBV14 and TRBJ1-1; the D is unclear. Trimming removed 2 bases from V and 0 bases from J, with 7 bases in between. The CDR3 loop spans 14 amino acids. Germline V gene lookup returns CDR1 SGHDN and CDR2 FVKESK.

The genes are TRBV6-6 and TRBJ1-5; D possibly corresponds to TRBD1 (5 bases). Germline CDR1 and CDR2: MNHNY and SVGAGI (reference sequence). Trimming stripped 7 bases from V and 6 bases from J, with 13 bases between. The CDR3 consists of 13 residues. CDR3 sequence reads: CASTPGGTQPQHF. CDR3 in DNA: TGTGCCAGCACCCCGGGGGGGACTCAGCCCCAGCATTTT.

The V gene is TRBV5-6, the J gene TRBJ2-5; 8 bases fit TRBD2. CDR3 length equals 16 residues. Trimming at V came to 0 bases and at J to 5 bases, leaving 9 bases not matched to a gene. Germline V gives CDR1 SGHDT, CDR2 YYEEEE. The CDR3 here is CASSLVPGGRAETQYF. The CDR3 DNA reads as TGTGCCAGCAGCTTGGTTCCGGGAGGGCGGGCGGAGACCCAGTACTTC.

This clone has more than one count but fewer than ten. The CDR3 is CASRGQGSPYEQYF. For the CDR3, the DNA is TGTGCCAGTAGGGGACAGGGGTCCCCCTACGAGCAGTACTTC. The V call is TRBV19, the J call TRBJ2-7; 10 bases match TRBD1. Looked up from germline, CDR1 is LNHDA and CDR2 is SQIVND (reference sequence). J lost 2 bases, V lost 6 bases, and 4 bases had no gene match. The CDR3 loop spans 14 amino acids.

V gene TRBV6-1 combines with J gene TRBJ1-2; D is unresolved. Trimming stripped 7 bases from V and 7 bases from J, with 13 bases between. Germline V gives CDR1 MNHNS, CDR2 SASEGT. The CDR3 loop spans 12 amino acids. CDR3: CASTNEGGGYTF. CDR3 nucleotide sequence: TGTGCCAGCACCAACGAGGGCGGTGGCTACACCTTC.

The genes are TRBV5-4 and TRBJ2-1; no clear D gene. The length of the CDR3 is 14 residues. V was shortened by 1 base and J by 3 bases, with 8 bases between the two germline ends. Looked up from germline, CDR1 is SGHNT and CDR2 is YYREEE (reference sequence). The CDR3 sequence is CASSLIAGYNEQFF. CDR3 sequence (DNA): TGTGCCAGCAGCTTGATCGCAGGCTACAATGAGCAGTTCTTC. The complete variable domain, with remaining parts taken from reference TRBV5-4 and TRBJ2-1, reads ETGVTQSPTHLIKTRGQQVTLRCSSQSGHNTVSWYQQALGQGPQFIFQYYREEENGRGNFPPRFSGLQFPNYSSELNVNALELDDSALYLCASSLIAGYNEQFFGPGTRLTVL.

The gene calls are TRBV14 and TRBJ1-2; D is perhaps TRBD1 (6 bases). Germline loops: CDR1 SGHDN, CDR2 FVKESK. V lost 1 base and J lost 4, with 16 bases in between. CDR3 length equals 16 residues. CDR3 residues: CASSQGAGGAPYGYTF. DNA of the CDR3: TGTGCCAGCAGCCAAGGGGCGGGGGGCGCCCCCTATGGCTACACCTTC.

The chain employs TRBV3-1 (or the pseudogene TRBV3-2) and TRBJ2-2; perhaps TRBD2 as D (6 bases). CDR1 and CDR2 from the germline V gene are LGHDT and YNNKEL (reference sequence). The CDR3 contains 15 residues. V shed 1 base and J shed 1 base, with 7 bases lying between them. CDR3 bases: TGTGCCAGCAGCCAAGGGGGACTGAACACCGGGGAGCTGTTTTTT. Protein product: CASSQGGLNTGELFF.

Only one count was recorded for this clone. J is TRBJ2-1 and V is TRBV12-5; 12 bases are a match to TRBD2. Trimming cost V 4 bases and J 8 bases; bases outside gene matches: 9. The germline V gene encodes CDR1 LGHNT and CDR2 FRNRAP. The CDR3 extends over 16 amino acids. This chain's CDR3 is CASGSGLAGSGDEQFF. CDR3 sequence (DNA): TGTGCTAGTGGTTCGGGACTAGCGGGCTCAGGGGATGAGCAGTTCTTC.

This rearrangement joins TRBV7-2 to TRBJ2-1, with TRBD1 matching 7 bases. V trimming: 3 bases; J trimming: 8 bases; junction bases outside the gene matches: 10. This CDR3 has 15 residues. Germline V gene lookup returns CDR1 SGHTA and CDR2 FQGNSA. CDR3 coding DNA: TGTGCCAGCAGCTTTTTATCTAATAGGGGGCATGAGCAGTTCTTC. Protein sequence: CASSFLSNRGHEQFF.

This clone was seen only once. V and J are TRBV3-1 (or the pseudogene TRBV3-2) and TRBJ2-3, with 8 bases lining up with TRBD1. Germline values: CDR1 LGHDT, CDR2 YNNKEL (reference sequence). Trimming removed 3 bases from V and 4 bases from J; junction bases left unmatched: 3. This CDR3 comprises 14 residues. The chain's CDR3 is CASSHRGRSDTQYF. The DNA for the CDR3 is TGTGCCAGCAGCCACAGGGGGCGGTCAGATACGCAGTATTTT.

The genes are TRBV7-9 and TRBJ1-2; perhaps TRBD1 as D (6 bases). The CDR3 runs 13 residues. Germline CDR1 SEHNR, CDR2 FQNEAQ (reference sequence). Trimming left V 4 bases short and J 8 bases short, with 14 bases between. The CDR3 sequence: CASSSWDIQGYTF. The CDR3 nucleotides read TGTGCCAGCAGCTCCTGGGACATTCAAGGCTACACCTTC.

This chain joins TRBV28 and TRBJ1-5; D call uncertain. The ends were cut back, 6 bases at V and 3 bases at J, with 9 bases in the middle. Germline loops: CDR1 MDHEN, CDR2 SYDVKM. CDR3 length: 13 residues. The CDR3 protein is CASRGGSNQPQHF. In nucleotides, the CDR3 is TGTGCCAGCAGAGGCGGTTCCAATCAGCCCCAGCATTTT.

A word on this clone: This sample also contains other DNA sequences that code for the same CDR3. The chain carries TRBV19 and TRBJ2-2; the match to TRBD1 covers 7 bases. Germline trimming cut 6 bases from V and 4 bases from J; bases unmatched to any gene: 8. Germline V CDR1 and CDR2: LNHDA, SQIVND (reference sequence). The CDR3 has 15 residues. The CDR3 loop is CASSLSRGSTGELFF. The CDR3 DNA is TGTGCCAGTAGCCTTTCCAGGGGGAGCACCGGGGAGCTGTTTTTT.

This rearrangement joins TRBV27 to TRBJ2-7; 7 nucleotides agree with TRBD2. Germline lookup yields CDR1 MNHEY and CDR2 SMNVEV (reference sequence). This CDR3 has 13 amino acids. J was trimmed by 3 bases and V by 5 bases; bases with no gene match: 4. The CDR3 sequence is CASSLGLVYEQYF. The CDR3 DNA is TGTGCCAGCAGTCTCGGACTAGTCTACGAGCAGTACTTC.

This clone appeared many times. The V and J genes are TRBV5-1 and TRBJ2-5, with D maybe TRBD1 (6 bases). Trimming shortened V by 4 bases and J by 5 bases, and 12 bases separated the two germline ends. The CDR3 consists of 13 residues. Germline V CDR1 and CDR2: SGHRS, YFSETQ. The CDR3 spells CASSLQGRETQYF. The CDR3 nucleotides are TGCGCCAGCAGCCTACAGGGTAGGGAGACCCAGTACTTC.

The V gene is TRBV6-5, the J gene TRBJ2-2; no firm D call. CDR3 length: 15 amino acids. CDR1 and CDR2 (germline): MNHEY, SVGAGI. V lost 6 bases to trimming and J lost 3 bases, with 14 bases between them. The CDR3 spells CASRLSGFHTGELFF. The DNA for the CDR3 is TGTGCCAGCAGACTTTCCGGGTTCCACACCGGGGAGCTGTTTTTT.